The T cell receptor (beta chain) under discussion was sequenced for a study of post-analysis software for immune sequencing data. Study details: Included among the disease courses, which were recorded for the cohort, were relapsing-remitting, secondary progressive and progressive-relapsing multiple sclerosis.

The CDR3 totals 13 residues. V lost 4 bases and J 4 bases, leaving 10 bases between the germline ends. Per germline, CDR1 MNHEY and CDR2 SMNVEV (reference sequence). Whole-study results and caveats: The study found TRBV5-6, TRBV5-1 and TRBV20-1 among five or six TRBV segments more frequent in patients than controls. There was significantly lower normalized Chao1 diversity in multiple sclerosis patients than in controls. With F measure, samples from one preparation batch clustered together strongly.

Comments on this clonotype: The antigen is not known.

Each TCR beta cDNA library carried unique molecular identifiers. Out of roughly 0.95 to 11 million T cells, roughly 0.5 million cDNA molecules were generated. TCRdb called the PCR reads again in MiXCR, with one record for every CDR3 protein. This sample has about 260,000 distinct CDR3 sequences, with 30% to 45% found just once. The sequencing sample was made of blood. This chain joins TRBV27 and TRBJ1-1; the D gene is possibly TRBD1 (5 bases). This clonotype was obtained from a girl between 10 and 17 years old with multiple sclerosis. DNA of the CDR3: TGTGCCAGCAGTTGGGCAGGGAGCACTGAAGCTTTCTTT. It encodes CASSWAGSTEAFF.